A single sample is the source of the 10 T cell receptor beta chains below, sequenced in a study of naive and memory T cell subsets (dated 2017 in TCRdb). The method was UMI-ligation and nested PCR. The sequencer was an Illumina MiSeq. An equimolar mix of two oligonucleotides covering both TRBC1 and TRBC2 was used as the beta constant-region primer. Four rounds of PCR were used to amplify ligated cDNA, with nested alpha and beta constant-region primers being used together with the SP2 primer. Clones were called with MiXCR by TCRdb after fastp trimmed the public reads at Q25, and only in-frame beta chains were retained. Identical CDR3 proteins give one entry, which carries the most common genes and DNA. The sample table records more than 100,000 distinct CDR3 sequences; roughly 32% of these occur just once. Of the sample, 0.9% falls within the top ten clones. Sequences were obtained from central memory CD4+ T cells from blood. The cell subset or site label here, explained by the study, means: central memory, CD45RA- CD27+. The receptors were sampled from a human donor in good health.

The chain has TRBV28 and TRBJ1-3, with D possibly TRBD1 on 5 matching bases. CDR3 length: 15 residues. Between the trimmed V and J ends, which lost 7 bases and 0 bases, there was a span of 13 bases. The V gene's germline CDR1 is MDHEN and CDR2 SYDVKM. The CDR3 DNA is TGTGCCAGCATGATCTTGGGGACCTCTGGAAACACCATATATTTT. It specifies CASMILGTSGNTIYF.

This clonotype has more than one count but fewer than ten. This chain joins TRBV12-3 or TRBV12-4 and TRBJ2-1; perhaps TRBD1 as D (5 bases). Trimming removed 4 bases from V and 4 bases from J, with 8 bases in between. The CDR3 is 13 amino acids. CDR3 nucleotides: TGTGCCAGCAGTTCACAGGTGTACAATGAGCAGTTCTTC. Residues: CASSSQVYNEQFF.

A few counts support this clonotype. The CDR3 nucleotides read TGTGCCAGCAGCCCCGGGCATAGTAATGACGAGCAGTACTTC. Its translation is CASSPGHSNDEQYF. The chain uses TRBV6-6 and TRBJ2-7; D is unresolved. The germline gives CDR1 MNHNY, CDR2 SVGAGI (reference sequence). Trimming cost V 6 bases and J 5 bases, with 17 bases left between them. The CDR3 has 14 amino acids.

The CDR3 DNA is TGTGCCAGCAGTTCCTCCGGGACACAGACCGGGGAGCTGTTTTTT. The encoded protein is CASSSSGTQTGELFF. V usage is TRBV27 and J usage is TRBJ2-2; tentatively, D is TRBD1 (6 bases). Looked up from germline, CDR1 is MNHEY and CDR2 is SMNVEV (reference sequence). Trimming cost V 4 bases and J 5 bases, with 14 bases left between them. The CDR3 has 15 residues.

The chain employs TRBV28 and TRBJ2-7; D call uncertain. V shed 8 bases and J shed 3 bases, with 8 bases lying between them. The CDR3 totals 11 residues. Germline-derived CDR1 and CDR2 are MDHEN and SYDVKM. CDR3 residues: CASGVNYEQYF. In DNA form, the CDR3 reads TGTGCCAGCGGGGTCAACTACGAGCAGTACTTC.

This clonotype was observed a few times. The rearrangement joins TRBV6-1 to TRBJ1-1; D is perhaps TRBD1 (5 bases). The V end lost 6 bases, the J end lost 3 bases, and 14 bases lay between the germline ends. The CDR3 is 14 amino acids. CDR1 MNHNS and CDR2 SASEGT come from the germline V gene. The DNA for the CDR3 is TGTGCCAGCAGCGGGACTTTCGCGTACACTGAAGCTTTCTTT. Protein: CASSGTFAYTEAFF.

The rearrangement uses TRBV28 and TRBJ2-7; 7 nucleotides align to TRBD2. Germline V lookup: CDR1 MDHEN, CDR2 SYDVKM. V shed 6 bases, J shed 9 bases, and the junction held 17 bases outside the gene matches. This CDR3 comprises 15 residues. The CDR3 bases are TGTGCCAGCAGGGGGGGAGGGCAGGGCAGTTTCGGGCAGTACTTC. This codes for CASRGGGQGSFGQYF.

This clonotype has just a few counts. The rearrangement links TRBV30 to TRBJ2-2, with TRBD2 matching over 15 bases. Germline CDR1 and CDR2: GTSNPN and SVGIG (reference sequence). The CDR3 covers 17 residues. J was trimmed by 4 bases and V by 4 bases; bases with no gene match: 7. CDR3 nucleotides: TGTGCCTGGAACGGGAGGACTAGCGGGAGGGCCACCGGGGAGCTGTTTTTT. Translating gives CAWNGRTSGRATGELFF.

CDR3 residues: CASSIIPGRRNTEAFF. For the CDR3, the DNA is TGTGCCAGCAGCATTATTCCGGGACGGAGGAACACTGAAGCTTTCTTT. The chain carries TRBV28 and TRBJ1-1; the D gene is possibly TRBD1 (5 bases). The length of the CDR3 is 16 residues. Germline V gene sequence: CDR1 MDHEN, CDR2 SYDVKM. The germline V and J ends were trimmed by 6 bases and 1 base, with 18 bases remaining between them.

There are many counts of this clonotype. The rearrangement uses TRBV28 and TRBJ2-7, with 7 bases matching TRBD2. V gave up 5 bases and J gave up 0 bases; unmatched junction bases: 4. The CDR3 spans 14 residues. CDR1 is MDHEN and CDR2 is SYDVKM in the germline V gene. The CDR3 spells CASSLGRSSYEQYF. The CDR3 DNA follows: TGTGCCAGCAGTCTCGGGAGGAGCTCCTACGAGCAGTACTTC.